A single sample is the source of the 21 T cell receptor beta chains below, sequenced in a study of beta chain features in type 1 diabetes. Whole-study results and caveats: TCRB CDR3s from Type 1 diabetes patients were moderately but significantly shorter in all four CD4+ subsets.

These TCRs are of unknown antigen specificity. Reverse transcribing all isolated RNA meant expressed TCRB transcripts were sequenced. Some clones are missing from TCRdb's copy, which holds only in-frame ones; the method was immunoSEQ multiplex PCR. The sample shows 600,000 to 750,000 clones, 9.5% to 15% of them seen only once. Source material: naive CD4+ T cells from blood. These receptors came from a man aged 25 to 45 with type 1 diabetes.

The chain employs TRBV7-2 and TRBJ2-7, with TRBD1 matching 7 bases. CDR1 SGHTA and CDR2 FQGNSA come from the germline V gene. Germline trimming cut 3 bases from V and 0 bases from J; bases unmatched to any gene: 8. The CDR3 totals 16 residues. The CDR3 spells CASSLIGTDLSYEQYF. As DNA, the CDR3 is TGTGCCAGCAGCTTGATCGGGACAGACCTCTCCTACGAGCAGTACTTC.

The J gene is TRBJ2-3, the V gene TRBV4-3, with D perhaps TRBD1 or TRBD2 (5 bases each). The germline gives CDR1 LGHNA, CDR2 YSLEER. V dropped 2 bases and J dropped 0 bases, with 15 bases sitting between them. The CDR3 spans 17 residues. The CDR3 loop reads CASSQRDRRTSTDTQYF. The CDR3, as DNA: TGCGCCAGCAGCCAACGGGACCGCCGAACTAGCACAGATACGCAGTATTTT.

This chain joins TRBV7-3 and TRBJ2-3; TRBD2 matches 7 bases. Losses at the gene ends were 5 bases for V and 0 bases for J; bases not matched to a gene: 5. CDR3 length equals 15 residues. Germline CDR1 and CDR2: SGHTA and FQGTGA. CDR3 amino acids: CASSPSGASTDTQYF. For the CDR3, the DNA is TGTGCCAGCAGCCCGAGCGGGGCTAGCACAGATACGCAGTATTTT.

A few counts support this clone. This sequence joins TRBV11-2 and TRBJ1-3; 7 positions agree with TRBD1. The junction had 10 bases not matched to a gene; V was cut back by 8 bases and J by 0 bases. Germline CDR1 reads SGHAT; CDR2 reads FQNNGV. CDR3 length: 16 residues. The CDR3 sequence: CASSPAGGLSGNTIYF. CDR3 nucleotide sequence: TGTGCCAGCTCACCCGCAGGGGGACTCTCTGGAAACACCATATATTTT.

As concerns this clone: The identical CDR3 is also encoded by other nucleotide sequences in the sample. V is TRBV7-2 and J is TRBJ2-5, with D perhaps given as TRBD1 or TRBD2 (5 bases each). CDR3 length equals 13 residues. Trimming took off 2 bases at V and 5 bases at J, with 9 bases between the two ends. CDR1 SGHTA and CDR2 FQGNSA come from the germline V gene. CDR3 sequence reads: CASSLQGAETQYF. DNA of the CDR3: TGTGCCAGCAGCTTACAGGGAGCGGAGACCCAGTACTTC.

The chain carries TRBV9 and TRBJ2-1; D might be TRBD2 (6 bases). The V end was cut by 1 base, the J end by 6 bases, with 11 bases between. CDR1 is SGDLS and CDR2 is YYNGEE in the germline V gene. The CDR3 has 14 amino acids. As DNA, the CDR3 is TGTGCCAGCAGCGTAAATATAGCGGCCAATGAGCAGTTCTTC. Protein: CASSVNIAANEQFF.

The rearrangement links TRBV13 to TRBJ1-4; TRBD1 is a possible D gene (5 bases). CDR1 is PRHDT, CDR2 FYEKMQ, per germline (reference sequence). The length of the CDR3 is 16 residues. V lost 2 bases and J 3 bases, leaving 13 bases between the germline ends. Here the CDR3 DNA reads TGTGCCAGCAGCTTATGGGGGGAGGCAGCTAATGAAAAACTGTTTTTT. It specifies CASSLWGEAANEKLFF.

This clone appeared a few times. CDR3 loop: CASSHSQGDSPLHF. As DNA, the CDR3 is TGTGCCAGCAGCCATTCCCAGGGTGATTCACCCCTCCACTTT. The chain uses TRBV16 and TRBJ1-6; D perhaps matches TRBD1 (5 bases). V was shortened by 3 bases and J by 8 bases, with 11 bases between the two germline ends. This CDR3 region has 14 residues. CDR1 and CDR2 from the germline V gene are KGHSY and FQNENV. Based on the CDR3 plus reference TRBV16 and TRBJ1-6, the full variable domain is GEEVAQTPKHLVRGEGQKAKLYCAPIKGHSYVFWYQQVLKNEFKFLISFQNENVFDETGMPKERFSAKCLPNSPCSLEIQATKLEDSAVYFCASSHSQGDSPLHFGNGTRLTVT.

This clone was picked up a small number of times. The CDR3 region has the DNA TGTGCCATCAGTGAGTCGAGGCAGACCTATGGCTACACCTTC. Translated: CAISESRQTYGYTF. The chain is built from TRBV10-3 and TRBJ1-2, with no clear D. CDR3 length equals 14 residues. V was trimmed by 0 bases and J by 4 bases, leaving 9 bases between them. Germline CDR1 and CDR2: ENHRY and SYGVKD.

In the case of this clone: Other nucleotide sequences from this sample produce the same CDR3. The V and J genes are TRBV9 and TRBJ1-3; D might be TRBD1 (5 bases). This CDR3 region has 13 residues. The germline CDR1 and CDR2 sequences are SGDLS and YYNGEE. Deletions cut 0 bases from V and 8 bases from J, with 9 bases between. The CDR3, as DNA: TGTGCCAGCAGCGTAGGACCGGGGGACACCATATATTTT. Protein: CASSVGPGDTIYF.

This clone was counted a few times. The rearrangement links TRBV11-2 to TRBJ2-5, with no clear D. V gave up 3 bases and J gave up 2 bases, with 4 bases separating them. The germline V gene encodes CDR1 SGHAT and CDR2 FQNNGV. The CDR3 is 12 amino acids. The CDR3 DNA is TGTGCCAGCAGCTTCGGACAAGAGACCCAGTACTTC. It specifies CASSFGQETQYF.

This clone was seen a few times. The rearrangement joins TRBV29-1 to TRBJ2-1; 10 nucleotides agree with TRBD1. V trimming: 7 bases; J trimming: 8 bases; junction bases outside the gene matches: 5. The germline V gene encodes CDR1 SQVTM and CDR2 ANQGSEA. This CDR3 is built from 12 residues. CDR3 sequence (DNA): TGCAGCGGCCGGGACAGGGGCGATGAGCAGTTCTTC. Its protein product is CSGRDRGDEQFF.

This clone was counted only a few times. Other DNA sequences from this sample encode an identical CDR3 as well. The chain links TRBV7-2 to TRBJ2-5; no clear D. The CDR3 runs 13 residues. Germline-derived CDR1 and CDR2 are SGHTA and FQGNSA. The V gene lost 1 base and the J gene lost 3 bases, with 6 bases spanning the gap. This CDR3 is CASSLGRKETQYF. The CDR3 coding sequence is TGTGCCAGCAGCTTAGGGAGAAAAGAGACCCAGTACTTC.

This rearrangement joins TRBV7-2 to TRBJ2-6, with 9 bases lining up with TRBD2. CDR3 length equals 19 residues. Germline V gene sequence: CDR1 SGHTA, CDR2 FQGNSA. V lost 0 bases, J lost 0 bases, and 6 bases stayed unmatched. CDR3 amino acids: CASSLALVAGDSGANVLTF. CDR3 nucleotides: TGTGCCAGCAGCTTAGCTTTGGTAGCGGGGGACTCTGGGGCCAACGTCCTGACTTTC.

The chain combines TRBV10-3 with TRBJ1-6; D gene unclear. The CDR3 loop spans 14 amino acids. CDR1 and CDR2 from the germline V gene are ENHRY and SYGVKD. Trimming shortened V by 3 bases and J by 7 bases, and 10 bases separated the two germline ends. The CDR3 nucleotides read TGTGCCATCAGTGAAGGCAGGCAGAATTCACCCCTCCACTTT. Protein product: CAISEGRQNSPLHF.

This clone turned up a few times. This specimen includes other DNA sequences encoding the same CDR3. This chain connects TRBV30 to TRBJ1-6; 7 bases agree with TRBD1. Germline loops: CDR1 GTSNPN, CDR2 SVGIG (reference sequence). V lost 0 bases and J lost 7; bases outside the gene matches: 0. The CDR3 is 13 residues long. As DNA, the CDR3 is TGTGCCTGGAGTGTACAGGGGAATTCACCCCTCCACTTT. This translates into CAWSVQGNSPLHF. The variable domain in full, completed from reference TRBV30 and TRBJ1-6, reads SQTIHQWPATLVQPVGSPLSLECTVEGTSNPNLYWYRQAAGRGLQLLFYSVGIGQISSEVPQNLSASRPQDRQFILSSKKLLLSDSGFYLCAWSVQGNSPLHFGNGTRLTVT.

V and J are TRBV30 and TRBJ2-3; 9 bases are shared with TRBD1. Trimming took 7 bases from V and 4 from J; bases not matched to a gene: 12. Looked up from germline, CDR1 is GTSNPN and CDR2 is SVGIG (reference sequence). The CDR3 loop spans 15 amino acids. CDR3: CASTRTGGRPDTQYF. The CDR3 bases are TGTGCCTCGACTAGAACAGGGGGCCGTCCAGATACGCAGTATTTT.

Comment on this clone: This sample also contains other DNA sequences that code for the same CDR3. The chain couples TRBV2 to TRBJ2-6; D is ambiguous. Germline lookup yields CDR1 SNHLY and CDR2 FYNNEI. Trimming stripped 8 bases from V and 1 base from J, with 6 bases between. The length of the CDR3 is 13 residues. The CDR3 here is CASSASGANVLTF. The CDR3 coding sequence is TGTGCCAGCTCGGCATCTGGGGCCAACGTCCTGACTTTC.

V and J are TRBV20-1 and TRBJ1-1; TRBD1 is a possible D gene (5 bases). The CDR3 spans 11 residues. V dropped 5 bases and J dropped 2 bases, with 6 bases sitting between them. CDR1 DFQATT and CDR2 SNEGSKA come from the germline V gene (reference sequence). The CDR3 coding sequence is TGCAGTGCTGACAGCAACACTGAAGCTTTCTTT. As protein: CSADSNTEAFF.

This rearrangement joins TRBV18 to TRBJ2-4, with D possibly being TRBD1 (6 bases). Trimming stripped 3 bases from V and 5 bases from J, with 11 bases between. The CDR3 length is 14 residues. Germline values: CDR1 KGHSH, CDR2 LQKENI. CDR3 coding DNA: TGTGCCAGCTCACCGCGGACAGATCAAAACATTCAGTACTTC. The encoded protein is CASSPRTDQNIQYF. Variable domain in full (rest from reference TRBV18 and TRBJ2-4): NAGVMQNPRHLVRRRGQEARLRCSPMKGHSHVYWYRQLPEEGLKFMVYLQKENIIDESGMPKERFSAEFPKEGPSILRIQQVVRGDSAAYFCASSPRTDQNIQYFGAGTRLSVL.

This chain uses TRBV28 with TRBJ1-4; D is uncertain. CDR3 length equals 15 residues. Germline-derived CDR1 and CDR2 are MDHEN and SYDVKM. The V end was cut by 7 bases, the J end by 4 bases, with 16 bases between. The CDR3 DNA reads TGTGCCAGCACGGAGGGAACGCCTTATAATGAAAAACTGTTTTTT. Its protein is CASTEGTPYNEKLFF.